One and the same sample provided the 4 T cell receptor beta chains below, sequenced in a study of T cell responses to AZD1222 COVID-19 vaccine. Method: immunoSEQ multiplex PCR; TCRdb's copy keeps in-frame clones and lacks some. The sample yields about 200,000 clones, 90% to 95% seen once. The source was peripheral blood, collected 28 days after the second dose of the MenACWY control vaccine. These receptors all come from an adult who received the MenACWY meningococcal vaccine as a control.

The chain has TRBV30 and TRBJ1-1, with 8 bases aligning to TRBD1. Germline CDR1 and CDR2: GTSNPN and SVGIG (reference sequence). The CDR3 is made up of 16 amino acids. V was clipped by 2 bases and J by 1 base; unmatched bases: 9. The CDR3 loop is CAWSSGGPSWNTEAFF. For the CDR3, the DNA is TGTGCCTGGAGTTCAGGGGGCCCCTCTTGGAACACTGAAGCTTTCTTT.

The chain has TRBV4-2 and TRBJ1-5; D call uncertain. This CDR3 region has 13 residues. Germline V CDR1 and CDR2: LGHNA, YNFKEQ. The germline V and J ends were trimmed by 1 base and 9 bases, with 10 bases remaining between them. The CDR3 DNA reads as TGTGCCAGCAGCCAAGGGGGTAATGGGCCCCAGCATTTT. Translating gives CASSQGGNGPQHF.

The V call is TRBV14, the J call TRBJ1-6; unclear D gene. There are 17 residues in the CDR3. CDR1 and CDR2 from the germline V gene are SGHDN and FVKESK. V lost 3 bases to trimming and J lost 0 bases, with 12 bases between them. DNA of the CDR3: TGTGCCAGCAGCCAGGTTAAGGTGAGCTCCTATAATTCACCCCTCCACTTT. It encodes CASSQVKVSSYNSPLHF.

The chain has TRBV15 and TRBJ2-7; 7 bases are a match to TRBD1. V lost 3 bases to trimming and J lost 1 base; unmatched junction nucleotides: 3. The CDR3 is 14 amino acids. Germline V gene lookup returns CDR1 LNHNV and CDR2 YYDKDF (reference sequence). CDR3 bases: TGTGCCACCAGCAGGGGGGACAGTTCCTACGAGCAGTACTTC. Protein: CATSRGDSSYEQYF.